Listed below are T cell receptor beta chains from one sample, sequenced in a study of CD8+CD57+ T cells in acquired aplastic anemia. TCRdb reanalysed the reads using MiXCR and keeps one entry per CDR3 protein. The sample holds 400,000 to 450,000 distinct CDR3 sequences, under 80% seen once. The specimen sequenced was sorted CD4+, CD8+, or CD8+CD57+ T cells (not recorded which) from PBMCs. The receptors originated from a human donor in good health, serving as a control. Both conserved end residues are part of each CDR3. A D gene is named only where the DNA matches it firmly. Not all rows give a size; the values are once, few, many and, for expanded clones, a class.

j_gene | abundance | v_gene | d_gene | len | CDR3nt | CDR3aa
TRBJ1-4 | medium-sized | TRBV29-1 | TRBD1 | 14 | TGCAGCGTGGCGCCGGGACAGGGGAGGAGTGGTCTGTTTTTT | CSVAPGQGRSGLFF
TRBJ2-3 | many | TRBV5-8 | - | 15 | TGTGCCAGCAGCTTCCAGGGTCTTAACCCAGATACGCAGTATTTT | CASSFQGLNPDTQYF
TRBJ2-2 | - | TRBV20-1 | - | 11 | TGCAGTGCTAGGTTATCGGGGGAGCTGTTTTTT | CSARLSGELFF
TRBJ2-1 | - | TRBV9 | TRBD2 | 15 | TGTGCCAGCAGCGCACCCTCTCCTCTAGCGGGGGAGAAGTTCTTC | CASSAPSPLAGEKFF
TRBJ2-7 | - | TRBV10-3 | - | 13 | TGTGCGACCACAACGAAGCGAACCTACGAGCAGTACTTC | CATTTKRTYEQYF
TRBJ1-6 | - | TRBV15 | - | 14 | TGCGCCAGCAGCAGTGACGGCGGTGACAACCCCCTCCATTTT | CASSSDGGDNPLHF
TRBJ1-5 | once | TRBV14 | TRBD1 | 15 | TGTGCCAGCAGTTTAATACAGGGGGAATGGCAGCCCCAGCATTTT | CASSLIQGEWQPQHF
TRBJ2-7 | - | TRBV20-1 | - | 13 | TGCAGTGCTAGGGCCCCTCATTCCTACGAGCAGTACTTC | CSARAPHSYEQYF
TRBJ1-1 | - | TRBV5-5 | - | 13 | TGTGCCAGCAGCTTGGGGAGGGCGGGGGTAGCTTTCTTT | CASSLGRAGVAFF
TRBJ1-2 | - | TRBV29-1 | - | 15 | TGCAGCGTTCCCGGGAGCCGAGGCTGCAGTTGTAGCACCATATTC | CSVPGSRGCSCSTIF
TRBJ2-7 | - | TRBV10-3 | TRBD2 | 13 | TGTGCCATCAGTGAGAACCGGCGGGAGATCGAAAGCTTC | CAISENRREIESF
TRBJ2-2 | many | TRBV29-1 | TRBD2 | 14 | TGCAGCGTTGGGGGGAGGGTCGACACCGGGGAGCTGTTTTTT | CSVGGRVDTGELFF
TRBJ1-5 | - | TRBV7-2 | TRBD1 | 15 | TGTGCCAGCAGCTTATGGGACAGGGGCTACCAGCAGTACCATTTT | CASSLWDRGYQQYHF
TRBJ2-7 | many | TRBV3-1 | TRBD2 | 17 | TGTGCCAGCACCGCAGCGGGACTAGCGGGGGGCGGAGCCGAGCAGTACTTC | CASTAAGLAGGGAEQYF
TRBJ2-2 | - | TRBV7-2 | - | 15 | - | CASSLQYEQYFGPFF
TRBJ1-2 | - | TRBV4-3 | TRBD1 | 13 | TGCACCAGCACGCGGACAGGGGCTGGTGGCTACACCTTC | CTSTRTGAGGYTF
TRBJ1-5 | - | TRBV9 | - | 14 | TGTGCCAGCAGTGTAGAGGAAGAGACCCAGCCCTTCGATTTT | CASSVEEETQPFDF
TRBJ2-7 | many | TRBV5-1 | - | 12 | TGCGCCAGCAGGACCCAGGGCTACGAGCAGTACTTC | CASRTQGYEQYF
TRBJ1-1 | - | TRBV6-6 | - | 13 | TGTGCCAGCAGTTACGGATGCGGGACTGAAGCTTTCTTT | CASSYGCGTEAFF
TRBJ2-1 | - | TRBV13 | - | 12 | TGTGCCAGCAGCCACAATCCCAATGAGCAGTTCTTC | CASSHNPNEQFF
TRBJ2-5 | - | TRBV19 | - | 15 | TGTGCCAGCAGTTTAGGGCGACGCGGGATGGAGACCCAGTACTTC | CASSLGRRGMETQYF
TRBJ2-3 | - | TRBV24-1 | - | 14 | TGTGCCAGCAGTGAGGCTGGGGGCTCAGATACGCAGTATTTT | CASSEAGGSDTQYF
TRBJ2-7 | - | TRBV10-3 | TRBD2 | 14 | TGTGCCATCAGCGAGGGACGGGGGGACGACGAGCAGTACTTC | CAISEGRGDDEQYF
TRBJ1-2 | once | TRBV24-1 | TRBD1 | 13 | TGTGCCAGCAGTGATCGGCCAGGGGGAGGCAATACGTTC | CASSDRPGGGNTF
TRBJ2-7 | - | TRBV20-1 | TRBD1 | 15 | TGCAGTGCTAGGCCGGGACAGGCGTTCTCCTACGAGCAGTACTTC | CSARPGQAFSYEQYF
TRBJ1-5 | many | TRBV19 | - | 13 | TGTGCCAGTAGCAAGGCAGGCAATCAGCCCCAGCATTTT | CASSKAGNQPQHF
TRBJ1-6 | - | TRBV7-9 | - | 14 | TGTGCCAGCAGACTAACGGGGGGGCAAGAGACCCAGTACTTT | CASRLTGGQETQYF
TRBJ2-7 | many | TRBV6-2/TRBV6-3 | - | 12 | TGTGCCAGCGGCCGTCGGGATTACGAGCAGTACTTC | CASGRRDYEQYF
TRBJ2-7 | many | TRBV19 | TRBD2 | 15 | TGTGCCAGTAGCACTAGCGGGGGGGGAACCTACGAGCAGTACTTC | CASSTSGGGTYEQYF
TRBJ1-3 | many | TRBV20-1 | - | 11 | TGCAGTGCTAGCTTCGGTAACACCATGTATTTT | CSASFGNTMYF
TRBJ1-4 | few | TRBV25-1 | - | 14 | TGTGCCAGCAGTGAATGGGACACTAATGAAAAACTGTTTTTT | CASSEWDTNEKLFF
TRBJ1-6 | - | TRBV5-1 | TRBD1 | 13 | TGCGCCAGCAGCTTTCAACGGGACAGAGTCCTCCACTTT | CASSFQRDRVLHF
TRBJ2-3 | many | TRBV7-2 | - | 16 | TGTGCCAGCAGCTTGGGCGGATTAGGAGGCACAGATACGCAGTATTTT | CASSLGGLGGTDTQYF
TRBJ2-2 | - | TRBV2 | - | 15 | TGTGCCAGCAGTGACGAGAGGGGAAGCCCCGGGGAGCTGTTTTTT | CASSDERGSPGELFF
TRBJ2-1 | - | TRBV12-3/TRBV12-4 | - | 15 | TGTGCCAGCAGTAACTGGGGGGGACAAAACAATGAGCAGTTCTTC | CASSNWGGQNNEQFF
TRBJ1-1 | many | TRBV9 | TRBD1 | 14 | TGTGCCAGCAGCGGACAGGGAATTGGGACTGAAGCTTTCTTT | CASSGQGIGTEAFF
TRBJ1-4 | - | TRBV7-2 | - | 16 | TGTGCCACACAAATCGTTGGTGGGTATGGCTTCGAAAAACTGTTTTTT | CATQIVGGYGFEKLFF
TRBJ1-1 | many | TRBV20-1 | - | 13 | TGCAGTGCTACAGGGGCTTCGAACACTGAAGCTTTCTTT | CSATGASNTEAFF
TRBJ1-5 | - | TRBV24-1 | - | 18 | TGTGCCACCAGTGATCTAACGAGGGGAAGCGCAGATACGCAGCATTTTCATTTT | CATSDLTRGSADTQHFHF
TRBJ1-3 | few | TRBV10-3 | - | 12 | TGTGCCAACACGACAGGCGGAAACACCATATATTTT | CANTTGGNTIYF
TRBJ2-1 | - | TRBV7-3 | - | 14 | TGTGCCAGCAGCTTAGATGTTGGAGGCTGCAAGTTCGGTTTC | CASSLDVGGCKFGF
TRBJ1-6 | - | TRBV3-1 | TRBD1 | 15 | TGTGCCAGCAGCCCTCCAGGACAGGGTAACTCACCCCTCCACTTT | CASSPPGQGNSPLHF
TRBJ1-2 | - | TRBV5-1 | - | 12 | - | CASGSNFGGGTF
TRBJ1-5 | - | TRBV10-3 | - | 13 | TGTCTCAGCCGGCCACCGTGGGATCAGCCCCAGCATTTT | CLSRPPWDQPQHF
TRBJ2-5 | - | TRBV2 | - | 13 | TGTGCCAGCAGTACCCTCGTCCATGAGACCCAGTACTTC | CASSTLVHETQYF
TRBJ1-1 | few | TRBV25-1 | - | 13 | TGTGCCAGCAGTGTGCTGCCGTACACTGAAGCTTTCTTT | CASSVLPYTEAFF
TRBJ2-2 | many | TRBV6-2/TRBV6-3 | - | 15 | TGTGCCAGCAGTCCCGACCTAGTCCCACCCGGGGAGCTGTTTTTT | CASSPDLVPPGELFF
TRBJ1-1 | - | TRBV10-3 | - | 11 | TGTGCCATCAGTGAGGGGAGGATTGGTTTCTTT | CAISEGRIGFF
TRBJ1-2 | - | TRBV12-3/TRBV12-4 | - | 14 | TGTGCCAGCATCGTCGGACCGTCCTATTCTGGCTACACCTTC | CASIVGPSYSGYTF
TRBJ1-2 | - | TRBV9 | - | 12 | TGTGCCAGCACCGAAGGACTGTCGACAAACACCTTC | CASTEGLSTNTF